The next 23 T cell receptor beta chains were all read from a single sample in a study of blood T cell repertoires in COVID-19. TCRdb's table, derived via immunoSEQ multiplex PCR, lists solely in-frame clones and lacks some. The repertoire includes 200,000 to 250,000 clones, almost 90% of them detected once, and roughly 1.5% sits in the top ten. Sequenced material: peripheral blood. The origin of the receptors is a man younger than 30 with active or convalescent COVID-19.

This rearrangement joins TRBV4-3 to TRBJ1-1; 8 bases are shared with TRBD1. CDR3 length: 14 amino acids. The V gene's germline CDR1 is LGHNA and CDR2 YSLEER. V shed 6 bases and J 3 bases; nucleotides not matched to a gene: 6. The CDR3 nucleotides are TGCGCCAGCAGGAATCAGGGACAGGACACTGAAGCTTTCTTT. It encodes CASRNQGQDTEAFF.

In this sample, this clone turned up a few times. The chain uses TRBV7-2 and TRBJ2-3; D perhaps matches TRBD1 (5 bases). The V gene's germline CDR1 is SGHTA and CDR2 FQGNSA. This CDR3 has 15 residues. V lost 1 base, J lost 0 bases, and 8 bases lay in between. The CDR3 region is CASSLGQGSTDTQYF. CDR3 bases: TGTGCCAGCAGCTTAGGCCAGGGCAGCACAGATACGCAGTATTTT.

The rearrangement links TRBV6-6 to TRBJ2-2; 7 bases map to TRBD1. The CDR3 loop spans 15 amino acids. V trimming: 7 bases; J trimming: 6 bases; junction bases outside the gene matches: 11. From germline, CDR1 is MNHNY and CDR2 SVGAGI (reference sequence). DNA for the CDR3: TGTGCCAGCAAGAGGGATAACAGGGGATCCGGGGAGCTGTTTTTT. Encoded protein: CASKRDNRGSGELFF.

This clone showed up just a few times. The gene calls are TRBV6-1 and TRBJ1-2; TRBD1 is a possible D gene (5 bases). Trimming pared 2 bases from V and 4 bases from J, leaving 11 bases between. The CDR3 is 14 amino acids. Germline CDR1 and CDR2: MNHNS and SASEGT. The DNA of the CDR3 is TGTGCCAGCAGTGAAAGGGGCACCATCTATGGCTACACCTTC. Amino acids: CASSERGTIYGYTF.

This clone was seen just once. V usage is TRBV27 and J usage is TRBJ1-1; 9 positions match TRBD1. The CDR3 runs to 16 residues. Per the germline V gene, CDR1 is MNHEY and CDR2 is SMNVEV (reference sequence). V dropped 6 bases and J dropped 11; count of bases not matched to a gene: 19. The DNA of the CDR3 is TGTGCCAGCAGCGACGCCGGGACAGGGTTTCATGGGTTCGCTTTCTTT. Protein sequence: CASSDAGTGFHGFAFF.

CDR3 amino acids: CASSVGVAGGGADTQYF. DNA of the CDR3: TGTGCCAGCAGCGTAGGAGTAGCGGGAGGGGGCGCAGATACGCAGTATTTT. The rearrangement uses TRBV9 and TRBJ2-3; 11 nucleotides agree with TRBD2. Germline CDR1 reads SGDLS; CDR2 reads YYNGEE. V shed 0 bases and J 4 bases; nucleotides not matched to a gene: 7. This CDR3 comprises 17 residues. Full variable domain (remainder filled in from reference TRBV9 and TRBJ2-3): DSGVTQTPKHLITATGQRVTLRCSPRSGDLSVYWYQQSLDQGLQFLIQYYNGEERAKGNILERFSAQQFPDLHSELNLSSLELGDSALYFCASSVGVAGGGADTQYFGPGTRLTVL.

CDR3 bases: TGTGCTAGTGGTTTGGTACGAGGGACATACTACAACACCGGGGAGCTGTTTTTT. It is translated as CASGLVRGTYYNTGELFF. The chain carries TRBV12-5 and TRBJ2-2; TRBD1 might be the D (6 bases). The CDR3 is made up of 18 amino acids. In germline, CDR1 is LGHNT, CDR2 FRNRAP. The germline V and J ends were trimmed by 0 bases and 2 bases, with 16 bases remaining between them. Filled out from reference TRBV12-5 and TRBJ2-2, the complete variable domain reads DARVTQTPRHKVTEMGQEVTMRCQPILGHNTVFWYRQTMMQGLELLAYFRNRAPLDDSGMPKDRFSAEMPDATLATLKIQPSEPRDSAVYFCASGLVRGTYYNTGELFFGEGSRLTVL.

This rearrangement joins TRBV29-1 to TRBJ2-5; TRBD1 agrees at 10 bases. The germline V gene encodes CDR1 SQVTM and CDR2 ANQGSEA. V was pared by 6 bases and J by 5 bases, with 12 bases of the junction left unmatched. This CDR3 contains 15 residues. CDR3 bases: TGCAGCGTCGATCGAGGGACAGGGGTAACGGAGACCCAGTACTTC. Translated, it gives CSVDRGTGVTETQYF.

The J gene is TRBJ2-5, the V gene TRBV19; a weak D match, TRBD1 (6 bases). The CDR3 consists of 13 residues. Germline CDR1 is LNHDA and CDR2 is SQIVND (reference sequence). Trimming took 4 bases from V and 6 from J, leaving 12 bases between them. The CDR3 DNA is TGTGCCAGTAGTACTCACAGGGCGAAGACCCAGTACTTC. Translated, it gives CASSTHRAKTQYF.

The CDR3 here is CASTPTGQQPQHF. The CDR3 region has the DNA TGTGCCAGTACCCCGACAGGGCAGCAGCCCCAGCATTTT. This rearrangement joins TRBV19 to TRBJ1-5, with 7 bases fitting TRBD1. Unmatched junction bases numbered 7, after V lost 7 bases and J lost 7 bases. The CDR3 contains 13 residues. Per germline, CDR1 LNHDA and CDR2 SQIVND (reference sequence).

This clone has a count of ten or more. CDR3 bases: TGTGCCAGCAGTTACTCGACTAGCGGGAGGGGTACCGGGGAGCTGTTTTTT. This codes for CASSYSTSGRGTGELFF. The chain carries TRBV6-2 or TRBV6-3 and TRBJ2-2; 14 bases are shared with TRBD2. CDR1 and CDR2 from the germline V gene are MNHEY and SVGEGT. This CDR3 has 17 residues. Losses at the gene ends were 0 bases for V and 5 bases for J; bases not matched to a gene: 2.

The chain is built from TRBV15 and TRBJ1-1, with D maybe TRBD1 (5 bases). Germline V CDR1 and CDR2: LNHNV, YYDKDF (reference sequence). V was cut by 8 bases and J by 0 bases, with 13 bases left in between. The CDR3 has 14 amino acids. The CDR3 loop is CATEGRGVNTEAFF. As DNA, the CDR3 is TGTGCCACCGAAGGGCGGGGGGTGAACACTGAAGCTTTCTTT.

V and J are TRBV5-6 and TRBJ1-4; D unresolved. Germline V lookup: CDR1 SGHDT, CDR2 YYEEEE. CDR3 length equals 15 residues. V lost 1 base, J lost 8 bases, and 15 bases lay in between. The CDR3 DNA is TGTGCCAGCAGCTTGAAGTCGGCAGGTCGGGAAAAACTGTTTTTT. The encoded protein is CASSLKSAGREKLFF.

The chain employs TRBV10-1 and TRBJ2-3; 8 bases agree with TRBD1. The CDR3 is 14 amino acids. V was clipped by 5 bases and J by 2 bases; unmatched bases: 3. Per the germline V gene, CDR1 is WNHNN and CDR2 is SYGVQD (reference sequence). This chain's CDR3 is CASSPTGVTDTQYF. The CDR3 DNA reads as TGCGCCAGCAGTCCGACAGGGGTCACAGATACGCAGTATTTT.

Only one count was recorded for this clone. The rearrangement uses TRBV21-1 and TRBJ1-4; no check of the table's D call, TRBD1, against the DNA was made. TRBV21-1 is listed as a pseudogene. The CDR3 is 15 residues long. The CDR3 region is CASRTPGQGVRKLFF. The CDR3 DNA sequence: TGTGCCAGCCGAACCCCGGGACAGGGGGTTCGAAAACTGTTTTTT.

The V and J genes are TRBV19 and TRBJ2-1; no reliable D call. This CDR3 contains 12 residues. The germline CDR1 and CDR2 sequences are LNHDA and SQIVND (reference sequence). Trimming left V 3 bases short and J 10 bases short, with 10 bases between. CDR3 DNA: TGTGCCAGTAGTATCCGCGCTCACGAGCAGTTCTTC. This codes for CASSIRAHEQFF.

This clone appeared a few times. The chain joins TRBV19 to TRBJ1-1; 7 positions match TRBD1. Trimming took 3 bases from V and 1 from J; bases not matched to a gene: 14. Germline V gene lookup returns CDR1 LNHDA and CDR2 SQIVND (reference sequence). The CDR3 consists of 18 residues. CDR3 sequence: CASSILLGGHRENTEAFF. CDR3 in DNA: TGTGCCAGTAGTATCCTCTTAGGGGGCCACAGAGAGAACACTGAAGCTTTCTTT.

This CDR3 reads CASSAYRGNSPLHF. The DNA for the CDR3 is TGTGCCAGCAGTGCGTACAGGGGGAATTCACCCCTCCACTTT. The chain has TRBV25-1 and TRBJ1-6; 8 nucleotides agree with TRBD1. There are 14 residues in the CDR3. CDR1 MGHDK and CDR2 SYGVNS come from the germline V gene. Trimming at V came to 4 bases and at J to 7 bases, leaving 3 bases not matched to a gene.

The genes are TRBV4-2 and TRBJ2-6; 9 positions match TRBD1. CDR1 is LGHNA, CDR2 YNFKEQ, per germline. The CDR3 covers 18 residues. V lost 1 base, J lost 0 bases, and 4 bases stayed unmatched. CDR3 amino acids: CASSQAGTGSSGANVLTF. In DNA, the CDR3 is TGTGCCAGCAGCCAAGCCGGGACAGGGTCCTCTGGGGCCAACGTCCTGACTTTC.

This clone was observed a single time. V is TRBV9 and J is TRBJ2-1, with 11 bases matching TRBD2. The junction had 8 bases not matched to a gene; V was cut back by 4 bases and J by 2 bases. Per germline, CDR1 SGDLS and CDR2 YYNGEE. The CDR3 loop spans 17 amino acids. CDR3 in amino acids: CASSPSSGRAPYNEQFF. The CDR3 DNA sequence: TGTGCCAGCAGCCCAAGTAGCGGGAGGGCCCCCTACAATGAGCAGTTCTTC.

This rearrangement joins TRBV7-9 to TRBJ2-7; perhaps TRBD2 as D (8 bases). CDR1 and CDR2 (germline): SEHNR, FQNEAQ (reference sequence). The CDR3 is 18 residues long. V lost 11 bases and J lost 2, with 31 bases in between. CDR3 in DNA: TGTGCCGCTGACTGGGGACAGAGACCAGCGGGAGTAACCTACGAGCAGTACTTC. This encodes CAADWGQRPAGVTYEQYF.

The CDR3 region is CSAGDRKAFF. In DNA form, the CDR3 reads TGCAGTGCTGGGGACAGAAAAGCTTTCTTT. V usage is TRBV20-1 and J usage is TRBJ1-1; TRBD1 matches at 7 bases. There are 10 residues in the CDR3. V was clipped by 5 bases and J by 9 bases; unmatched bases: 3. Germline-derived CDR1 and CDR2 are DFQATT and SNEGSKA (reference sequence).

This chain joins TRBV30 and TRBJ1-4, with 7 bases aligning to TRBD1. V lost 2 bases and J lost 2; bases outside the gene matches: 8. The germline V gene encodes CDR1 GTSNPN and CDR2 SVGIG (reference sequence). This CDR3 is built from 16 residues. This CDR3 reads CAWSFNRGSTNEKLFF. In nucleotides, the CDR3 is TGTGCCTGGAGTTTTAACAGGGGTTCTACTAATGAAAAACTGTTTTTT. Using reference TRBV30 and TRBJ1-4 for the parts outside the CDR3, the full variable domain is SQTIHQWPATLVQPVGSPLSLECTVEGTSNPNLYWYRQAAGRGLQLLFYSVGIGQISSEVPQNLSASRPQDRQFILSSKKLLLSDSGFYLCAWSFNRGSTNEKLFFGSGTQLSVL.